This TCR beta chain was sequenced during a study of T cells in tumors after PD-1 blockade. Across the whole study: During anti-PD-1 treatment, some patients continued daily vismodegib 150 mg.

Repertoires were generated with immunoSEQ multiplex PCR, while TCRdb's copy carries only in-frame clones and drops some. The sample has almost 35,000 clones, around 73% seen once. Trimming shortened V by 1 base and J by 4 bases, and 13 bases separated the two germline ends. This CDR3 is built from 15 residues. Germline assignment: CDR1 SGHDN and CDR2 FVKESK. This TCR came from a human donor with basal cell carcinoma. The starting material was PBMCs, obtained after anti-PD-1 treatment. The V gene is TRBV14, the J gene TRBJ1-1; D call uncertain. The CDR3: CASSQARALGTEAFF. CDR3 sequence (DNA): TGTGCCAGCAGCCAAGCGAGGGCGTTGGGCACTGAAGCTTTCTTT.